The present TCR gamma chain was sequenced within a study of gamma delta lymphoproliferative disorders and STAT genes. Across the whole study: Gamma-chain libraries were built from at least 50 ng of genomic DNA with the LymphoTrack Dx TCRG Assay.

This clone is large (0.1 to 1%) in the sample. What it binds is unknown. Because the CDR3's place on the DNA is in doubt, the DNA is left out and the CDR3 is given as listed by TCRdb. TCRdb processed the multiplex PCR reads again with the CATT caller. The sample contains 650 to 850 gamma-chain clones, roughly 9.3% of which appear only once. Whole-study findings and limits: In whole-repertoire clustering, gamma separated patients from controls, unlike delta.

Sequencing used genomic DNA taken from PBMCs of patients and controls. Healthy adult blood donors, age- and sex-matched, served as controls. This clonotype was sampled from a human donor in good health. The sample was blood.

Here the CDR3 reads CTTVPAGLGTSDYKKLF. The V segment is TRGV11, and no J call was made. TRGV11 is given ORF status, its function remaining uncertain. The CDR3 is made up of 17 amino acids, end residues included.